Following are 10 T cell receptor beta chains from one sample sequenced in a study of lymphopenia after photon versus proton radiotherapy. Some clones are missing from TCRdb's copy, which holds only in-frame ones; the method was immunoSEQ multiplex PCR. The sample has under 25,000 clones; about 85% are singletons. This sample comprised peripheral blood, obtained from a patient treated with photon-based radiotherapy. Receptor source: a man aged 55 to 69 with pancreatic cancer.

This clone was observed a handful of times. The sample holds other DNA sequences that translate to the same CDR3. This rearrangement joins TRBV30 to TRBJ1-2; D not resolved. Trimming removed 0 bases from V and 0 bases from J, with 5 bases in between. The CDR3 is 13 residues long. The germline CDR1 and CDR2 sequences are GTSNPN and SVGIG (reference sequence). In DNA form, the CDR3 reads TGTGCCTGGAGTGTAGAAGCTAACTATGGCTACACCTTC. Its protein is CAWSVEANYGYTF.

The chain uses TRBV5-1 and TRBJ2-2, with D unclear. V shed 4 bases and J shed 2 bases, with 3 bases lying between them. Germline-derived CDR1 and CDR2 are SGHRS and YFSETQ. The CDR3 runs 12 residues. CDR3 nucleotides: TGCGCCAGCAGCCAAAACACCGGGGAGCTGTTTTTT. Protein: CASSQNTGELFF.

The V call is TRBV18, the J call TRBJ2-1; TRBD2 matches at 10 bases. CDR1 is KGHSH and CDR2 is LQKENI in the germline V gene. The CDR3 is 18 amino acids. Trimming took 1 base from V and 7 from J; bases not matched to a gene: 13. The CDR3 bases are TGTGCCAGCTCACCACTGAGTAGCGGGGGGACCGTGGGGAATGAGCAGTTCTTC. Its translation: CASSPLSSGGTVGNEQFF.

The rearrangement links TRBV6-5 to TRBJ1-1; D call uncertain. V was pared by 7 bases and J by 3 bases, with 15 bases between. Germline-derived CDR1 and CDR2 are MNHEY and SVGAGI. CDR3 length: 14 residues. Here the CDR3 DNA reads TGTGCCAGCACCACCCCGGGGATAGACACTGAAGCTTTCTTT. Its translation is CASTTPGIDTEAFF.

The rearrangement joins TRBV5-5 to TRBJ2-7; maybe TRBD2 (5 bases). V gave up 4 bases and J gave up 2 bases, with 10 bases separating them. Germline lookup yields CDR1 SGHKS and CDR2 YYEKEE (reference sequence). This CDR3 spans 13 amino acids. The CDR3 DNA reads TGTGCCAGCAGCACAGTGACTACCTACGAGCAGTACTTC. Translated: CASSTVTTYEQYF.

This rearrangement joins TRBV30 to TRBJ2-3, with D possibly TRBD1 on 6 matching bases. The CDR3 runs 13 residues. Germline V gene lookup returns CDR1 GTSNPN and CDR2 SVGIG (reference sequence). V gave up 0 bases and J gave up 5 bases, with 9 bases separating them. The CDR3 DNA is TGTGCCTGGAGTGTACCGGGACAAGATACGCAGTATTTT. Encoded protein: CAWSVPGQDTQYF.

This chain links TRBV11-2 with TRBJ1-1; tentative D call: TRBD1 (6 bases). The V and J ends lost 6 bases and 0 bases respectively, with 14 bases between them. This CDR3 spans 15 amino acids. Germline V gives CDR1 SGHAT, CDR2 FQNNGV. CDR3 amino acids: CASRKPGHLNTEAFF. DNA of the CDR3: TGTGCCAGCAGGAAACCGGGACACCTGAACACTGAAGCTTTCTTT.

This clone was observed a handful of times. The J gene is TRBJ1-6, the V gene TRBV2, with a weak D call TRBD1 (5 bases). Trimming took 6 bases from V and 10 from J, leaving 13 bases between them. Germline CDR1 SNHLY, CDR2 FYNNEI. The CDR3 extends over 13 amino acids. CDR3 sequence (DNA): TGTGCCAGCAGCGATGCCAAGGGGTCACCCCTCCACTTT. This sequence encodes CASSDAKGSPLHF.

V gene TRBV30 combines with J gene TRBJ1-1; D gene ambiguous. This CDR3 spans 13 amino acids. With 0 bases removed from V and 1 base from J, the gap between germline ends came to 6 bases. The germline CDR1 and CDR2 sequences are GTSNPN and SVGIG (reference sequence). The CDR3 loop is CAWSVLGNTEAFF. CDR3 nucleotides: TGTGCCTGGAGTGTTTTGGGGAACACTGAAGCTTTCTTT.

This chain connects TRBV6-5 to TRBJ2-1; possibly TRBD1 for D (6 bases). V lost 8 bases to trimming and J lost 4 bases, with 9 bases between them. The CDR3 is 12 residues long. Germline CDR1 and CDR2: MNHEY and SVGAGI. The CDR3 region is CASGGRYNEQFF. For the CDR3, the DNA is TGTGCCAGCGGGGGCCGTTACAATGAGCAGTTCTTC.